Listed here are 20 T cell receptor beta chains from one sample, sequenced in a study of cytomegalovirus exposure and HLA in healthy donors. Libraries were prepared by immunoSEQ multiplex PCR; TCRdb keeps only in-frame clonotypes and omits some of them. Among roughly 120,000 clones listed, roughly 89% were seen once. Sequencing used PBMCs. These receptor sequences come from a woman aged 18-35 years in good health and CMV-seronegative.

The chain is built from TRBV7-9 and TRBJ2-7; weak D call: TRBD1 (6 bases). The CDR3 runs to 15 residues. Germline V gene sequence: CDR1 SEHNR, CDR2 FQNEAQ (reference sequence). The V end lost 5 bases, the J end lost 0 bases, and 14 bases lay between the germline ends. Here the CDR3 DNA reads TGTGCCAGCAGCACACCCGGGACATCCTCCTACGAGCAGTACTTC. Its translation: CASSTPGTSSYEQYF.

The chain carries TRBV7-9 and TRBJ2-7; maybe TRBD2 (5 bases). Germline V CDR1 and CDR2: SEHNR, FQNEAQ (reference sequence). CDR3 length equals 11 residues. Trimming pared 5 bases from V and 7 bases from J, leaving 9 bases between. CDR3 sequence: CASSLPGEQYF. In DNA form, the CDR3 reads TGTGCCAGCAGCCTCCCGGGGGAGCAGTACTTC.

J is TRBJ2-7 and V is TRBV28; TRBD1 agrees at 10 bases. V lost 5 bases to trimming and J lost 6 bases; unmatched junction nucleotides: 10. The CDR3 sequence is 15 residues long. Per germline, CDR1 MDHEN and CDR2 SYDVKM. The CDR3 coding sequence is TGTGCCAGCAGTAGGACAGGACAGGGGGTTGGCGAGCAGTACTTC. This codes for CASSRTGQGVGEQYF.

J is TRBJ2-2 and V is TRBV14; 8 positions agree with TRBD1. The length of the CDR3 is 16 residues. Per germline, CDR1 SGHDN and CDR2 FVKESK. V trimming: 6 bases; J trimming: 1 base; junction bases outside the gene matches: 7. The CDR3 spells CASRSTGEQNTGELFF. The CDR3 bases are TGTGCCAGCAGGTCGACAGGGGAGCAGAACACCGGGGAGCTGTTTTTT.

The chain recombines TRBV9 with TRBJ1-3; no firm D call. The CDR3 has 14 residues. V shed 0 bases and J shed 7 bases, with 11 bases lying between them. The germline gives CDR1 SGDLS, CDR2 YYNGEE. The chain's CDR3 is CASSVGGGFNTIYF. CDR3 sequence (DNA): TGTGCCAGCAGCGTAGGCGGAGGGTTCAACACCATATATTTT.

In nucleotides, the CDR3 is TGTGCCAGCACCCTCACAGGGGCTCAGACCTACGAGCAGTACTTC. It codes for CASTLTGAQTYEQYF. The chain carries TRBV7-9 and TRBJ2-7; 7 nucleotides align to TRBD1. The CDR3 loop spans 15 amino acids. CDR1 and CDR2 (germline): SEHNR, FQNEAQ (reference sequence). Trimming at V came to 7 bases and at J to 2 bases, leaving 11 bases not matched to a gene.

The chain uses TRBV29-1 and TRBJ2-2; TRBD1 aligns across 9 bases. V shed 6 bases and J 1 base; nucleotides not matched to a gene: 0. The CDR3 consists of 13 residues. Germline lookup yields CDR1 SQVTM and CDR2 ANQGSEA. Here the CDR3 DNA reads TGCAGCGTGGACAGGGGGAACACCGGGGAGCTGTTTTTT. Its protein is CSVDRGNTGELFF.

This chain connects TRBV25-1 to TRBJ1-1; the D gene is possibly TRBD1 (5 bases). V lost 5 bases and J 4 bases, leaving 20 bases between the germline ends. Germline V CDR1 and CDR2: MGHDK, SYGVNS. The CDR3 sequence is 16 residues long. The chain's CDR3 is CASSKRWGRGITEAFF. The CDR3 DNA sequence: TGTGCCAGCAGTAAGAGGTGGGGCCGGGGGATCACTGAAGCTTTCTTT.

This chain connects TRBV7-6 to TRBJ2-7; 10 bases line up with TRBD2. The CDR3 is 15 residues long. With 5 bases clipped from V and 0 bases from J, the junction kept 4 bases outside the gene matches. CDR1 SGHVS and CDR2 FNYEAQ come from the germline V gene. In DNA, the CDR3 is TGTGCCAGCAGCCGTAGCGGGAGGTTCTCCTACGAGCAGTACTTC. Translation: CASSRSGRFSYEQYF.

This clone has just one count. V gene TRBV5-1 combines with J gene TRBJ2-1, with 9 bases matching TRBD1. J lost 6 bases, V lost 0 bases, and 4 bases had no gene match. CDR1 and CDR2 from the germline V gene are SGHRS and YFSETQ. This CDR3 region has 15 residues. This chain's CDR3 is CASSLGGQGSNEQFF. In DNA form, the CDR3 reads TGCGCCAGCAGCTTGGGGGGACAGGGCTCCAATGAGCAGTTCTTC.

The chain recombines TRBV7-9 with TRBJ2-3; 10 nucleotides align to TRBD2. Germline V CDR1 and CDR2: SEHNR, FQNEAQ (reference sequence). Trimming at V came to 3 bases and at J to 0 bases, leaving 3 bases not matched to a gene. This CDR3 is built from 16 residues. The DNA for the CDR3 is TGTGCCAGCAGCTTTTCGACTAGCGGGAGCACAGATACGCAGTATTTT. Its protein product is CASSFSTSGSTDTQYF. The full variable domain, with the rest looked up from reference TRBV7-9 and TRBJ2-3, is DTGVSQNPRHKITKRGQNVTFRCDPISEHNRLYWYRQTLGQGPEFLTYFQNEAQLEKSRLLSDRFSAERPKGSFSTLEIQRTEQGDSAMYLCASSFSTSGSTDTQYFGPGTRLTVL.

This clone was picked up a small number of times. The V call is TRBV2, the J call TRBJ2-7; tentatively, D is TRBD1 (6 bases). Trimming cost V 7 bases and J 3 bases, with 10 bases left between them. The CDR3 is made up of 12 amino acids. Germline V lookup: CDR1 SNHLY, CDR2 FYNNEI. The CDR3 DNA follows: TGTGCCAGCAACGACAGGAGCTACGAGCAGTACTTC. It specifies CASNDRSYEQYF. Full variable domain (missing parts from reference TRBV2 and TRBJ2-7): EPEVTQTPSHQVTQMGQEVILRCVPISNHLYFYWYRQILGQKVEFLVSFYNNEISEKSEIFDDQFSVERPDGSNFTLKIRSTKLEDSAMYFCASNDRSYEQYFGPGTRLTVT.

This clone was observed a single time. The chain links TRBV6-5 to TRBJ2-3; D uncertain. Germline V lookup: CDR1 MNHEY, CDR2 SVGAGI. The CDR3 loop spans 14 amino acids. V lost 6 bases and J lost 4, with 14 bases in between. The CDR3 sequence: CASSSSPVSDTQYF. DNA for the CDR3: TGTGCCAGCAGCTCATCGCCAGTATCAGATACGCAGTATTTT.

The genes are TRBV7-2 and TRBJ2-4; 11 nucleotides match TRBD1. The V gene end was trimmed by 6 bases and the J gene end by 9 bases; junction bases not matched to a gene: 10. The CDR3 length is 15 residues. The germline CDR1 and CDR2 sequences are SGHTA and FQGNSA. The CDR3 protein is CASSFWTGGASIQYF. The CDR3 DNA follows: TGTGCCAGCAGTTTTTGGACAGGGGGCGCGAGCATTCAGTACTTC.

This clone has only a few counts. The CDR3 DNA follows: TGTGCCAGCAGTTCCCTCCGTGCGGGTGGGACTGAAGCTTTCTTT. It translates to CASSSLRAGGTEAFF. V and J are TRBV6-5 and TRBJ1-1; D is unclear. Per germline, CDR1 MNHEY and CDR2 SVGAGI. V lost 4 bases, J lost 5 bases, and 17 bases lay in between. This CDR3 comprises 15 residues.

CDR3: CASSERSYEQYF. Written as DNA, the CDR3 is TGTGCCAGTAGTGAGCGGTCCTACGAGCAGTACTTC. The chain uses TRBV19 and TRBJ2-7; D might be TRBD2 (5 bases). The CDR3 is made up of 12 amino acids. V shed 5 bases and J shed 1 base, with 6 bases lying between them. Germline loops: CDR1 LNHDA, CDR2 SQIVND (reference sequence).

With regard to this clone: The sample holds other DNA sequences that translate to the same CDR3. This rearrangement joins TRBV7-9 to TRBJ2-5, with 7 bases identical to TRBD1. CDR3 length equals 14 residues. Germline CDR1 reads SEHNR; CDR2 reads FQNEAQ (reference sequence). V was pared by 5 bases and J by 1 base, with 4 bases of the junction left unmatched. The CDR3 is CASSLGQVQETQYF. The DNA for the CDR3 is TGTGCCAGCAGCCTCGGACAGGTCCAAGAGACCCAGTACTTC.

This clone was seen just once. The chain joins TRBV4-1 to TRBJ2-5, with 8 bases aligning to TRBD1. Germline values: CDR1 MGHRA, CDR2 YSYEKL. Trimming at V came to 6 bases and at J to 2 bases, leaving 11 bases not matched to a gene. The CDR3 is 16 amino acids. CDR3 protein: CASSPYIGQGQETQYF. The CDR3 DNA sequence: TGCGCCAGCAGTCCCTATATAGGACAGGGACAAGAGACCCAGTACTTC.

The rearrangement links TRBV18 to TRBJ1-1; tentatively, D is TRBD1 (6 bases). V was trimmed by 6 bases and J by 3 bases, leaving 14 bases between them. The CDR3 runs 14 residues. From germline, CDR1 is KGHSH and CDR2 LQKENI. CDR3 protein: CASSPTGSDTEAFF. Written as DNA, the CDR3 is TGTGCCAGCTCGCCTACAGGGTCGGACACTGAAGCTTTCTTT.

The J gene is TRBJ2-1, the V gene TRBV7-8; TRBD2 aligns across 10 bases. Germline V gene data show CDR1 as SGHVS and CDR2 as FQNEAQ. The junction had 4 bases not matched to a gene; V was cut back by 5 bases and J by 0 bases. The CDR3 totals 16 residues. For the CDR3, the DNA is TGTGCCAGCAGCCCACTAGCGGGGCGCTCCTACAATGAGCAGTTCTTC. It encodes CASSPLAGRSYNEQFF.